The subject of this entry is one T cell receptor beta chain. Its specific antigen is unknown. The sample holds no much larger clone one base away, and base qualities are not on file. The data belong to a study of PD-1 blockade in classical Hodgkin lymphoma (TCRdb year 2020). Turning to the overall study: A peripheral blood immune signature of response to PD-1 blockade in classical Hodgkin lymphoma was defined using TCR beta sequencing and CyTOF.

Genomic DNA was extracted with the Qiagen DNeasy kit from unsorted PBMCs and from negatively selected CD4+ and CD8+ fractions. TCR beta CDR3 regions were subjected to amplification by immunoSEQ multiplex PCR with primers that anneal to V and J segments. A synthetic immune receptor repertoire was used to minimize amplification bias, and remaining bias was computationally removed after sequencing. Regarding the original processing steps: Repertoire diversity was quantified as the Shannon entropy index using custom Python scripts. Unsorted, CD4+ and CD8+ repertoires were analyzed separately, except in combined analyses where CD4+ and CD8+ sequences were merged in silico. TCRdb took this table from immuneACCESS and kept in-frame rearrangements with V and J called. Such tables lack part of the clones; where checked against another copy, unresolved V genes explain under half of the gap, and the rest is unexplained. V, J and clone size are those of that table, while D and trimming were read from the DNA. This sample is represented by about 10,000 clones; 80% to 95% of them were singletons. The top ten constitute roughly 8.1% of the sample.

There are 18 amino acids in the CDR3, from cysteine to phenylalanine inclusive. Only the CDR3 DNA is retained, 54 bases long and in frame from the first base. Trimming takes 4 bases off V and 2 bases off J; junction bases not matched to a gene: 14. In the germline V gene, CDR1 corresponds to SGHDT and CDR2 to YYEEEE. Paper-wide results and their limitations: Newly diagnosed patients were reported to have lower baseline TCR diversity than healthy donors, and relapsed/refractory patients were reported to have lower baseline TCR diversity still. Only a single clinical trial cohort was studied, and what caused the repertoire differences, possibly disease activity or prior therapy, remained undefined.

The intended sense of this specimen's time point label: newly diagnosed, previously untreated cHL patient sample. Using a Miltenyi CD8+ T cell isolation kit, CD8+ T cells were purified from thawed PBMCs through magnetic negative selection. PBMCs from patients with newly diagnosed, previously untreated classical Hodgkin lymphoma were sequenced as a comparison group for the relapsed/refractory trial patients. Peripheral blood was collected in 8 mL Vacutainer Cell Preparation Tubes, from which PBMCs were isolated by centrifugation and then cryopreserved. Purified CD4+ and CD8+ fractions were prepared only for cases in which an additional PBMC sample was available. Magnetically labelled cells were depleted on LS columns in a quadroMACS separator, and the flow-through was collected as the purified fraction.

In this chain, TRBV5-6 is recombined with TRBJ2-5; 10 bases in the middle match TRBD1. This TCR was sampled from a human donor with classical Hodgkin lymphoma. Sequencing was done on a sample of CD8+ T cells from blood. The CDR3 has the sequence CASSGGTGEIWKQETQYF. The sequenced DNA: TGTGCCAGCAGCGGGGGGACAGGGGAGATATGGAAACAAGAGACCCAGTACTTC.